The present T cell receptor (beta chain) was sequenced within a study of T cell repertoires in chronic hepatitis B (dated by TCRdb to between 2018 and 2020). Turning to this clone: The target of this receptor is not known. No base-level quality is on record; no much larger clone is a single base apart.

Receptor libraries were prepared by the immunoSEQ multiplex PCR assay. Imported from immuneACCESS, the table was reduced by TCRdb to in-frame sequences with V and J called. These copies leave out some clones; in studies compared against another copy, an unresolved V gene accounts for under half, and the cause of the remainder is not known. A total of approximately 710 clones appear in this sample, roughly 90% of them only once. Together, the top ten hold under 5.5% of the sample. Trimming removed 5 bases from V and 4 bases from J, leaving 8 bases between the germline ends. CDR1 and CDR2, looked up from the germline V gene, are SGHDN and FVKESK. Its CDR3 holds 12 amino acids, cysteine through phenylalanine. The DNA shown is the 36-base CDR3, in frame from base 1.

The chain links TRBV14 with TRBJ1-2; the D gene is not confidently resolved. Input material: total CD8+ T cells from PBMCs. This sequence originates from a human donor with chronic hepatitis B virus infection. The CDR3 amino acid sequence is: CASSGRSYGYTF. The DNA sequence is TGTGCCAGCAGCGGTAGATCCTATGGCTACACCTTC. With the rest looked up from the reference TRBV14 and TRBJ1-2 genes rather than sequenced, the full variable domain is EAGVTQFPSHSVIEKGQTVTLRCDPISGHDNLYWYRRVMGKEIKFLLHFVKESKQDESGMPNNRFLAERTGGTYSTLKVQPAELEDSGVYFCASSGRSYGYTFGSGTRLTVV.